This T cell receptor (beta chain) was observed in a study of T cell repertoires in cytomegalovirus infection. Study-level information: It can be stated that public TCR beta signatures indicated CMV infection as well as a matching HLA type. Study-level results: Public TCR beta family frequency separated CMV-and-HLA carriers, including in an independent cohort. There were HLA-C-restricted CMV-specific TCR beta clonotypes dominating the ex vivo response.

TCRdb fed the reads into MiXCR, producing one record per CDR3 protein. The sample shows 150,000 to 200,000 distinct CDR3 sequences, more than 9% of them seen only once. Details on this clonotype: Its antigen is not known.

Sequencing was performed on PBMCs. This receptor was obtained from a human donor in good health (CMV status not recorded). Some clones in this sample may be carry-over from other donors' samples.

The CDR3 DNA is TGTGCCAGCAGCACTGTGGGGGCTAGCGAGCAGTACTTC. Amino acids: CASSTVGASEQYF. This chain joins TRBV28 and TRBJ2-7; a weak D match, TRBD1 (6 bases). Trimming stripped 6 bases from V and 6 bases from J, with 15 bases between. The CDR3 consists of 13 residues. Per germline, CDR1 MDHEN and CDR2 SYDVKM.